These T cell receptor beta chains were read from a single sample in a study of control samples from healthy donors and cancer patients. TCRdb's copy holds only in-frame clones and misses some; the assay was immunoSEQ multiplex PCR. The sample gives roughly 100,000 clones, 80% to 95% of which show up once; around 3% is in the top ten. The sequencing sample was made of blood. These receptors originate from a human donor in good health. The donor label of this sample is uncertain. The CDR3 runs from the conserved cysteine through the conserved F or W. The D gene is left open where the match is weak. Clone size, where shown, is once, few, many, or a class for clones that have expanded.

cdr3_aa | cdr3_nt | d_call | j_call | v_call | clone_size
CASSSGTGSAYEQYF | TGTGCCAGCAGCTCCGGCACGGGCAGTGCCTACGAGCAGTACTTC | . | TRBJ2-7 | TRBV7-6 | .
CAWSVLRGASDGYTF | TGTGCCTGGAGTGTATTACGGGGGGCAAGCGATGGCTACACCTTC | . | TRBJ1-2 | TRBV30 | .
CASSYLNSGVLNEQFF | TGTGCCAGCAGTTACCTAAATAGCGGGGTTTTAAATGAGCAGTTCTTC | TRBD2 | TRBJ2-1 | TRBV6-2/TRBV6-3 | .
CASSPGPPSTDTQYF | TGCGCCAGCAGCCCGGGTCCCCCTAGCACAGATACGCAGTATTTT | . | TRBJ2-3 | TRBV5-1 | .
CASSRSGGAYNEQFF | TGTGCCAGCAGCCGGAGCGGGGGGGCCTACAATGAGCAGTTCTTC | TRBD2 | TRBJ2-1 | TRBV3-1/TRBV3-2 | .
CASSEAPIQGAMGKNIQYF | TGTGCCAGCAGTGAAGCTCCAATACAGGGGGCTATGGGCAAAAACATTCAGTACTTC | TRBD1 | TRBJ2-4 | TRBV6-1 | .
CASSIGVRSGNTIYF | TGTGCCAGTAGTATTGGAGTCCGCTCTGGAAACACCATATATTTT | . | TRBJ1-3 | TRBV19 | .
CASSAAGGNTIYF | TGTGCCAGCAGCGCCGCAGGGGGAAACACCATATATTTT | . | TRBJ1-3 | TRBV9 | .
CASSYQLAEVNTDTQYF | TGCGCCAGCAGCTACCAGTTAGCGGAAGTCAACACAGATACGCAGTATTTT | . | TRBJ2-3 | TRBV4-3 | once
CASSSDRVYTEAFF | TGTGCCAGCTCATCGGACAGGGTTTATACTGAAGCTTTCTTT | TRBD1 | TRBJ1-1 | TRBV18 | .
CASSWDLNTEAFF | TGTGCCAGCAGCTGGGATCTGAACACTGAAGCTTTCTTT | . | TRBJ1-1 | TRBV5-5 | .
CASSLRTGYGYTF | TGTGCCAGCAGCTTAAGGACAGGGTATGGCTACACCTTC | TRBD1 | TRBJ1-2 | TRBV12-3/TRBV12-4 | .
CASRLEAAGAPYEQYF | TGTGCCAGCAGACTAGAGGCAGCGGGGGCCCCCTACGAGCAGTACTTC | TRBD2 | TRBJ2-7 | TRBV7-8 | .
CASSQSGTGGTEAFF | TGTGCCAGCAGCCAATCCGGGACAGGGGGCACTGAAGCTTTCTTT | TRBD1 | TRBJ1-1 | TRBV3-1/TRBV3-2 | .
CASSGPNYGYTF | TGTGCCAGCAGTGGCCCTAACTATGGCTACACCTTC | . | TRBJ1-2 | TRBV25-1 | .
CASRGASTGTADYNEQFF | TGCGCCAGCAGAGGTGCCTCGACCGGGACAGCTGACTACAATGAGCAGTTCTTC | TRBD1 | TRBJ2-1 | TRBV5-1 | .